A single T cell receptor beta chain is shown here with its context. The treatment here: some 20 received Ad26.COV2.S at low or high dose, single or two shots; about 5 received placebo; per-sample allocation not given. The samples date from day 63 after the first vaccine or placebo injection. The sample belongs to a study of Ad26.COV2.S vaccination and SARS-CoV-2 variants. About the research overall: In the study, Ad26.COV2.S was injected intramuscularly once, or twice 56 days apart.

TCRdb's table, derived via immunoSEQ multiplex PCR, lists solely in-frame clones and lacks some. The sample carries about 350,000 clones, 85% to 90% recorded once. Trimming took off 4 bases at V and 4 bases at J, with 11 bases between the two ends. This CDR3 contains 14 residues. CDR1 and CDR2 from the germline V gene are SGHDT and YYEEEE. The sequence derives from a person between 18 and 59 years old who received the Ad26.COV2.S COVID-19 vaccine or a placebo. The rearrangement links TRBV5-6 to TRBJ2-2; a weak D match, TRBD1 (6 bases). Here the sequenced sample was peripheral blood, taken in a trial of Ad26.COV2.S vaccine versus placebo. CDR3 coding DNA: TGTGCCAGCAGCCCCGACAGGCGCACCGGGGAGCTGTTTTTT. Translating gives CASSPDRRTGELFF.